The T cell receptor (beta chain) described here comes from a study of cytomegalovirus exposure and HLA in healthy donors. Study conclusions and caveats: In an earlier analysis, productive rearrangement rates for most beta V segments clustered near 87% or 30%. Sequencing likely caused a cluster of highly shared sequence variants.

Remarks on this clone: What it binds is not known.

Germline V lookup: CDR1 ENHRY, CDR2 SYGVKD. The V end lost 4 bases, the J end lost 4 bases, and 13 bases lay between the germline ends. There are 14 residues in the CDR3. Each of the donors was a healthy bone marrow donor. With 60 Vbeta and 13 Jbeta primers, the PCR was carried out. Here immunoSEQ multiplex PCR was the method, and the copy in TCRdb shows in-frame clones only, minus some. The sample includes about 150,000 clones, 80% of them seen just once. The sequence was obtained from a man aged 25 to 45 in good health and CMV-seropositive. The rearrangement joins TRBV10-3 to TRBJ2-5, with D possibly being TRBD1 (5 bases). Material for sequencing was PBMCs. CDR3 protein: CAISGTLTGETQYF. The DNA for the CDR3 is TGTGCCATCAGTGGGACACTTACGGGAGAGACCCAGTACTTC.